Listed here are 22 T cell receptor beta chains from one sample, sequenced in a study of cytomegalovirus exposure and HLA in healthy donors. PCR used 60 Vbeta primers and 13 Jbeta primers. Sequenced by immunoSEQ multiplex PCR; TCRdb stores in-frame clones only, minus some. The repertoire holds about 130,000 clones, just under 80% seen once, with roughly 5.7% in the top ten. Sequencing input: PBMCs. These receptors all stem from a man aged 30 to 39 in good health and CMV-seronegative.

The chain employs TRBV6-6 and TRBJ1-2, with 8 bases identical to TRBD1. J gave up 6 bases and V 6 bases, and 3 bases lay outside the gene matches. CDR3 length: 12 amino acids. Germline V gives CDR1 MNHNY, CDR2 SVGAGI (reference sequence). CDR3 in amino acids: CASRPRGHGYTF. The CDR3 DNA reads TGTGCCAGCAGGCCCAGGGGGCATGGCTACACCTTC.

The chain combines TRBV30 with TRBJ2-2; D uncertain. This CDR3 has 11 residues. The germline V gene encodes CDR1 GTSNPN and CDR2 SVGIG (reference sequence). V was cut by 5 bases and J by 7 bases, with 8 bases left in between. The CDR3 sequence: CAWGPRGELFF. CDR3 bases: TGTGCCTGGGGGCCCCGCGGGGAGCTGTTTTTT.

The CDR3 nucleotides read TGTGCCAGCAGTTACCAGCGGGGGGGCCGTACCGGGGAGCTGTTTTTT. This gives the protein CASSYQRGGRTGELFF. The rearrangement uses TRBV6-6 and TRBJ2-2, with 10 nucleotides matching TRBD2. The CDR3 length is 16 residues. Germline CDR1 is MNHNY and CDR2 is SVGAGI (reference sequence). J was trimmed by 5 bases and V by 2 bases; bases with no gene match: 5.

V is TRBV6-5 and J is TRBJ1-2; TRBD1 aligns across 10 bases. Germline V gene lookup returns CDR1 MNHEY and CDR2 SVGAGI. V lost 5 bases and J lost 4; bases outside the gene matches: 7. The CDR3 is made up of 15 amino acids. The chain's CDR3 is CASSPRQGAGYGYTF. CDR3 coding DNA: TGTGCCAGCAGTCCGAGACAGGGGGCGGGCTATGGCTACACCTTC.

This CDR3 reads CASKRTVNQPQHF. As DNA, the CDR3 is TGTGCCAGCAAAAGGACAGTCAATCAGCCCCAGCATTTT. The rearrangement joins TRBV2 to TRBJ1-5; TRBD1 might be the D (6 bases). CDR3 size: 13 residues. Germline CDR1 and CDR2: SNHLY and FYNNEI. The V and J ends lost 7 bases and 3 bases respectively, with 10 bases between them.

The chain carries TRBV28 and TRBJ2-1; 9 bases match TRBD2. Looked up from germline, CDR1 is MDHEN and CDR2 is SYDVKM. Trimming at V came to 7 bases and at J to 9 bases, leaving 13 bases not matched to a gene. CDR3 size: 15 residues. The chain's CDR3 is CASTPFLAGAGEQFF. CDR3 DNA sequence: TGTGCCAGCACGCCCTTTTTAGCGGGAGCGGGTGAGCAGTTCTTC.

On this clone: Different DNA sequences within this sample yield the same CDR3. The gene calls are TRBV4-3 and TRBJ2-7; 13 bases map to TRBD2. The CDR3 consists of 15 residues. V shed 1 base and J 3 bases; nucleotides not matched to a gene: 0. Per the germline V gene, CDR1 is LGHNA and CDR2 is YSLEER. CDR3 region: CASSQGLAGGYEQYF. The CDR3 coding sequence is TGCGCCAGCAGCCAAGGACTAGCGGGGGGCTACGAGCAGTACTTC.

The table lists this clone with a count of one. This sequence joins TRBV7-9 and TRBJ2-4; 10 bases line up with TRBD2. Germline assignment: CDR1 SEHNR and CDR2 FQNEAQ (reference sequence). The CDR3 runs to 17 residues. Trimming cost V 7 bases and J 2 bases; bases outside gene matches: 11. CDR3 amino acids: CASKETIAGGTKNIQYF. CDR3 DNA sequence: TGTGCCAGCAAGGAGACGATAGCGGGGGGAACCAAAAACATTCAGTACTTC. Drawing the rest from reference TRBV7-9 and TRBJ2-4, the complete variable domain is DTGVSQNPRHKITKRGQNVTFRCDPISEHNRLYWYRQTLGQGPEFLTYFQNEAQLEKSRLLSDRFSAERPKGSFSTLEIQRTEQGDSAMYLCASKETIAGGTKNIQYFGAGTRLSVL.

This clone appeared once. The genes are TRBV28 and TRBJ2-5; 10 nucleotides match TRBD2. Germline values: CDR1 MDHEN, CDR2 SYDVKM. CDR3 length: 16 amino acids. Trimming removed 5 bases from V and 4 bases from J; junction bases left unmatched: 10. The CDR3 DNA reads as TGTGCCAGCAGTCCCTCAGCGGGAGGGCCCCCAGAGACCCAGTACTTC. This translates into CASSPSAGGPPETQYF.

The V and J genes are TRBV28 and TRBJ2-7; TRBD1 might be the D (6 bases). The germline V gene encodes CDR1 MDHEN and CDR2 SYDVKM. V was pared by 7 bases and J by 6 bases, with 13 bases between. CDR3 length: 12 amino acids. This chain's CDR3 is CASTTQGREQYF. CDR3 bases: TGTGCCAGCACGACACAGGGTCGCGAGCAGTACTTC.

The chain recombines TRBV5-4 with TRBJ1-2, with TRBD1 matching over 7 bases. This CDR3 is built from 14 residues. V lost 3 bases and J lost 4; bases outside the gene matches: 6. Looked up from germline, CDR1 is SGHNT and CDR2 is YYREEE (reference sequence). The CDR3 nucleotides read TGTGCCAGCAGCTACTCAGGGGGGACCTATGGCTACACCTTC. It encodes CASSYSGGTYGYTF.

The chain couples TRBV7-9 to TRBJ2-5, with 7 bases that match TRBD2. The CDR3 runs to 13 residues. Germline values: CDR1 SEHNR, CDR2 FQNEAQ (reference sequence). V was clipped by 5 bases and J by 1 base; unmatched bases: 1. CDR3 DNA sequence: TGTGCCAGCAGCCGGACTAGCCAAGAGACCCAGTACTTC. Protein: CASSRTSQETQYF.

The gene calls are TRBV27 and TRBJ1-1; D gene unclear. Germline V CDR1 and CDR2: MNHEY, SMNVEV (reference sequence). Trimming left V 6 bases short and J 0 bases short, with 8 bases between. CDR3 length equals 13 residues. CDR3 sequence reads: CASRVWLNTEAFF. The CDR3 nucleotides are TGTGCCAGCAGAGTCTGGCTGAACACTGAAGCTTTCTTT.

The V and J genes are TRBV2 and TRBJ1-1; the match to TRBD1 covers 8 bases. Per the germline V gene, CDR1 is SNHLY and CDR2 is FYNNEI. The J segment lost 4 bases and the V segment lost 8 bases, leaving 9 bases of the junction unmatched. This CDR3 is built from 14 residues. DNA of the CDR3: TGTGCCAGCGGAGCCTTGACAGGGGTCACTGAAGCTTTCTTT. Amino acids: CASGALTGVTEAFF.

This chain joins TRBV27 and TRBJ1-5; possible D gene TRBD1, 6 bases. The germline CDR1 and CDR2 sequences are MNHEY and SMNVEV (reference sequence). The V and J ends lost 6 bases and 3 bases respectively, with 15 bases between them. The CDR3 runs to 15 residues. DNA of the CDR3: TGTGCCAGCAGATCGGGACAAATTTACAATCAGCCCCAGCATTTT. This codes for CASRSGQIYNQPQHF.

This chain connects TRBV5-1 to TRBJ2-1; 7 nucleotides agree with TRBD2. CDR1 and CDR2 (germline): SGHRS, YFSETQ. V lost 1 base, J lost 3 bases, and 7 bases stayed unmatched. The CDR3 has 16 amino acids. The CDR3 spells CASSLLRGNYYNEQFF. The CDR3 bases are TGCGCCAGCAGCTTGCTGCGGGGGAATTACTACAATGAGCAGTTCTTC.

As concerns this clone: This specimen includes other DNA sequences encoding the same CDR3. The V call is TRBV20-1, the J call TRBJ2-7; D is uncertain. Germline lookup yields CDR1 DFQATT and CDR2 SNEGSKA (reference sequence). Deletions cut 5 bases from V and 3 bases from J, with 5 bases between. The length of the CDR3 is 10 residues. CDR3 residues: CSALRYEQYF. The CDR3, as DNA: TGCAGTGCTCTACGCTACGAGCAGTACTTC.

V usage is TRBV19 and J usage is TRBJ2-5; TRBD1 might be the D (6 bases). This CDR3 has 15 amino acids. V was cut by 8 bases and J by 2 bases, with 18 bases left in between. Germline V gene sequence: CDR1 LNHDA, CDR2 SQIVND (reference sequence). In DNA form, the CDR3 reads TGTGCCAGTCACTCACGGGACACAGCTCAAGAGACCCAGTACTTC. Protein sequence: CASHSRDTAQETQYF.

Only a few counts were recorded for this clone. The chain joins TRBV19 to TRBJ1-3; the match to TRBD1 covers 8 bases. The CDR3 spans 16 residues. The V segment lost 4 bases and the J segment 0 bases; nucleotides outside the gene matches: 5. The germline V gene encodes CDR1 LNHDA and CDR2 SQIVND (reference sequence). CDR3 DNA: TGTGCCAGTAGTAGACAGGGGAAGTTCTCTGGAAACACCATATATTTT. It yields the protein CASSRQGKFSGNTIYF.

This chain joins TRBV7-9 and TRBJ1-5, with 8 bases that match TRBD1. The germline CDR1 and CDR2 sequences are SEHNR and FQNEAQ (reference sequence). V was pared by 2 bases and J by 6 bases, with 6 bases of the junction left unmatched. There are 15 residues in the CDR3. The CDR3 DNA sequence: TGTGCCAGCAGCTTAAGGACAGGGTTGGGTCAGCCCCAGCATTTT. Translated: CASSLRTGLGQPQHF. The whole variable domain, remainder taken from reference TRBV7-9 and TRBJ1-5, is DTGVSQNPRHKITKRGQNVTFRCDPISEHNRLYWYRQTLGQGPEFLTYFQNEAQLEKSRLLSDRFSAERPKGSFSTLEIQRTEQGDSAMYLCASSLRTGLGQPQHFGDGTRLSIL.

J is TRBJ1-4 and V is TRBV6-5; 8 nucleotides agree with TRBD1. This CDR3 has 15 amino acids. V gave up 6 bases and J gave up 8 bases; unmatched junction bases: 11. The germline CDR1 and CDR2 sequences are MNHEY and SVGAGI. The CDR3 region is CASREGQGAGEKLFF. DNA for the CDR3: TGTGCCAGCAGGGAGGGGCAGGGGGCTGGAGAAAAACTGTTTTTT.

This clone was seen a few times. The CDR3 nucleotides read TGTGCCAGCAGTGGCCTCGCGGGAGTTCTTGCAGATACGCAGTATTTT. It codes for CASSGLAGVLADTQYF. V is TRBV28 and J is TRBJ2-3; 7 nucleotides align to TRBD2. CDR3 length equals 16 residues. Germline CDR1 is MDHEN and CDR2 is SYDVKM. Trimming took 5 bases from V and 4 from J; bases not matched to a gene: 12. Using reference TRBV28 and TRBJ2-3 for the parts outside the CDR3, the full variable domain is DVKVTQSSRYLVKRTGEKVFLECVQDMDHENMFWYRQDPGLGLRLIYFSYDVKMKEKGDIPEGYSVSREKKERFSLILESASTNQTSMYLCASSGLAGVLADTQYFGPGTRLTVL.